Shown below are 28 T cell receptor beta chains from a single sample sequenced in a study of blood T cell repertoires in COVID-19. Clones were sequenced by immunoSEQ multiplex PCR, and TCRdb holds only the in-frame ones, with some missing. This table has tens of thousands of clones, 80% to 90% appearing once. Sample: peripheral blood. The origin of the receptors is a man aged 60 to 69 with COVID-19, enrolled during active disease.

The chain joins TRBV29-1 to TRBJ1-1; D perhaps matches TRBD1 (6 bases). Trimming cost V 8 bases and J 4 bases, with 20 bases left between them. The CDR3 has 14 residues. Germline V gene lookup returns CDR1 SQVTM and CDR2 ANQGSEA. CDR3 sequence: CSTFNPGGVTEAFF. CDR3 sequence (DNA): TGCAGCACATTCAATCCGGGGGGCGTCACTGAAGCTTTCTTT.

The chain links TRBV5-4 to TRBJ2-5, with 7 bases that match TRBD2. J gave up 9 bases and V 3 bases, and 11 bases lay outside the gene matches. There are 14 residues in the CDR3. CDR1 SGHNT and CDR2 YYREEE come from the germline V gene (reference sequence). CDR3: CASSWDSGGVAQYF. The CDR3 DNA reads TGTGCCAGCAGCTGGGATTCTGGGGGGGTGGCCCAGTACTTC.

This clone was seen a single time. The V and J genes are TRBV28 and TRBJ1-5; tentative D call: TRBD1 (5 bases). CDR1 is MDHEN and CDR2 is SYDVKM in the germline V gene. The CDR3 is 14 amino acids. With 3 bases removed from V and 7 bases from J, the gap between germline ends came to 13 bases. The CDR3 reads CASSLGGTGQPQHF. Here the CDR3 DNA reads TGTGCCAGCAGTTTGGGGGGTACCGGGCAGCCCCAGCATTTT.

V gene TRBV9 combines with J gene TRBJ1-3; D remains ambiguous. The germline V and J ends were trimmed by 0 bases and 4 bases, with 8 bases remaining between them. In germline, CDR1 is SGDLS, CDR2 YYNGEE. The CDR3 is 14 residues long. The CDR3 reads CASSVDEGGNTIYF. CDR3 coding DNA: TGTGCCAGCAGCGTAGATGAGGGAGGAAACACCATATATTTT.

The chain joins TRBV3-1 (or the pseudogene TRBV3-2) to TRBJ1-1; the match to TRBD1 covers 7 bases. Germline V lookup: CDR1 LGHDT, CDR2 YNNKEL (reference sequence). The CDR3 consists of 13 residues. After removal of 2 bases from V and 3 bases from J, the junction contained 0 bases not matched to a gene. As DNA, the CDR3 is TGTGCCAGCAGCCAACAGGGGGACACTGAAGCTTTCTTT. Residues: CASSQQGDTEAFF.

The J gene is TRBJ1-1, the V gene TRBV3-1 (or the pseudogene TRBV3-2); weak D call: TRBD1 (6 bases). The V end was cut by 1 base, the J end by 1 base, with 10 bases between. Germline CDR1 LGHDT, CDR2 YNNKEL (reference sequence). The CDR3 is made up of 15 amino acids. CDR3 sequence (DNA): TGTGCCAGCAGCCAAGTGGGACAACCGAACACTGAAGCTTTCTTT. It yields the protein CASSQVGQPNTEAFF.

The V gene is TRBV5-1, the J gene TRBJ1-1; D might be TRBD1 (5 bases). The CDR3 has 14 residues. CDR1 and CDR2 (germline): SGHRS, YFSETQ. V dropped 0 bases and J dropped 12 bases, with 18 bases sitting between them. CDR3 sequence reads: CASSLEGGVSETFF. The CDR3, as DNA: TGCGCCAGCAGCTTGGAAGGAGGGGTATCGGAGACTTTCTTT.

This clone was found a few times. The V and J genes are TRBV7-3 and TRBJ2-3; 9 nucleotides align to TRBD1. Trimming removed 5 bases from V and 4 bases from J; junction bases left unmatched: 19. The germline CDR1 and CDR2 sequences are SGHTA and FQGTGA. This CDR3 is built from 19 residues. CDR3 sequence: CASSQNRGRDPSVADTQYF. The DNA of the CDR3 is TGTGCCAGCAGCCAAAACAGGGGGCGCGATCCTAGTGTGGCAGATACGCAGTATTTT.

The chain couples TRBV3-1 (or the pseudogene TRBV3-2) to TRBJ1-1; the D gene is possibly TRBD1 (5 bases). The CDR3 sequence is 15 residues long. The V end was cut by 4 bases, the J end by 1 base, with 13 bases between. Germline V gene lookup returns CDR1 LGHDT and CDR2 YNNKEL (reference sequence). CDR3 sequence (DNA): TGTGCCAGCAGCCTTATGGGGGGTAAGAACACTGAAGCTTTCTTT. Residues: CASSLMGGKNTEAFF.

Note on this clone: In the same sample, other DNA sequences code for this CDR3. This rearrangement joins TRBV5-1 to TRBJ2-1, with 11 nucleotides matching TRBD2. V shed 4 bases and J 2 bases; nucleotides not matched to a gene: 11. Germline CDR1 reads SGHRS; CDR2 reads YFSETQ. This CDR3 comprises 18 residues. The DNA for the CDR3 is TGCGCCAGCAGCCTCGGCTACTCTAGCGGGAGGACCTACAATGAGCAGTTCTTC. This translates into CASSLGYSSGRTYNEQFF.

This clone was recorded only once. V gene TRBV5-1 combines with J gene TRBJ1-3; D uncertain. Trimming took 1 base from V and 0 from J, leaving 23 bases between them. This CDR3 contains 20 residues. Germline CDR1 and CDR2: SGHRS and YFSETQ. Here the CDR3 DNA reads TGCGCCAGCAGCTTGTTTTTGCGTGGAGTTAGCCTAACCTCTGGAAACACCATATATTTT. Translated: CASSLFLRGVSLTSGNTIYF.

CDR3 residues: CASSEDSYNSPLHF. DNA of the CDR3: TGCGCCAGCAGTGAGGACAGTTATAATTCACCCCTCCACTTT. The J gene is TRBJ1-6, the V gene TRBV10-1, with D possibly TRBD1 on 5 matching bases. Germline V lookup: CDR1 WNHNN, CDR2 SYGVQD (reference sequence). The length of the CDR3 is 14 residues. V lost 2 bases to trimming and J lost 4 bases, with 6 bases between them.

The chain combines TRBV6-5 with TRBJ1-1; D ambiguous. V lost 8 bases and J 3 bases, leaving 16 bases between the germline ends. The CDR3 contains 14 residues. Germline CDR1 reads MNHEY; CDR2 reads SVGAGI. The DNA for the CDR3 is TGTGCCAGCGGGCTGGTACAGAGGGACACTGAAGCTTTCTTT. It encodes CASGLVQRDTEAFF.

V and J are TRBV5-1 and TRBJ1-2; D perhaps matches TRBD1 (6 bases). This CDR3 has 14 amino acids. The V end lost 0 bases, the J end lost 2 bases, and 8 bases lay between the germline ends. The germline CDR1 and CDR2 sequences are SGHRS and YFSETQ. CDR3 DNA: TGCGCCAGCAGCTTGGGACAGGACAACTATGGCTACACCTTC. It translates to CASSLGQDNYGYTF.

The rearrangement links TRBV2 to TRBJ2-2, with D unresolved. This CDR3 is built from 14 residues. CDR1 is SNHLY and CDR2 is FYNNEI in the germline V gene. Trimming took off 8 bases at V and 3 bases at J, with 13 bases between the two ends. The CDR3 DNA is TGTGCCAGCCGTCCCCCCTTTGACACCGGGGAGCTGTTTTTT. This codes for CASRPPFDTGELFF.

V usage is TRBV3-1 (or the pseudogene TRBV3-2) and J usage is TRBJ1-1; maybe TRBD1 (5 bases). The CDR3 runs 18 residues. V gave up 0 bases and J gave up 6 bases, with 23 bases separating them. The germline V gene encodes CDR1 LGHDT and CDR2 YNNKEL (reference sequence). CDR3 residues: CASSQDWGSQRGRPEAFF. CDR3 bases: TGTGCCAGCAGCCAAGATTGGGGCTCGCAGCGGGGTCGTCCTGAAGCTTTCTTT.

The chain recombines TRBV2 with TRBJ1-1; TRBD1 matches 8 bases. Germline CDR1 SNHLY, CDR2 FYNNEI. The CDR3 loop spans 19 amino acids. The V gene end was trimmed by 8 bases and the J gene end by 4 bases; junction bases not matched to a gene: 24. As DNA, the CDR3 is TGTGCCAGCCTGAAGGACCCCAACCCGAGGGCAGGGGGCTTCACTGAAGCTTTCTTT. As protein: CASLKDPNPRAGGFTEAFF.

This clone was seen only once. The V and J genes are TRBV25-1 and TRBJ1-1; D perhaps matches TRBD1 (5 bases). CDR1 and CDR2 (germline): MGHDK, SYGVNS. The ends were cut back, 5 bases at V and 1 base at J, with 11 bases in the middle. This CDR3 is 14 amino acids long. CDR3 in DNA: TGTGCCAGCAGTCGGGCGGGGCGGAACACTGAAGCTTTCTTT. It translates to CASSRAGRNTEAFF.

A remark on this clone: A read error may produce the germline difference seen at one junction end. The rearrangement uses TRBV7-6 and TRBJ2-7, with a possible D match to TRBD2 (6 bases). CDR1 is SGHVS, CDR2 FNYEAQ, per germline. The CDR3 extends over 19 amino acids. In DNA, the CDR3 is TGTGCCAGCAACTTATCATTTCGGGACTCCCTCCGAGGGCCCTACGAGCAGTACTTC. Amino acid sequence: CASNLSFRDSLRGPYEQYF.

This chain links TRBV24-1 with TRBJ2-3, with 11 bases identical to TRBD2. This CDR3 is built from 16 residues. Per germline, CDR1 KGHDR and CDR2 SFDVKD. With V trimmed by 2 bases and J by 5 bases, 5 bases remained unmatched. CDR3 sequence (DNA): TGTGCCACCAGTGATTACCCTAGCGGGGGGAGAGATACGCAGTATTTT. Translation: CATSDYPSGGRDTQYF.

The chain has TRBV2 and TRBJ2-5, with 11 positions matching TRBD2. V shed 6 bases, J shed 2 bases, and the junction held 5 bases outside the gene matches. The CDR3 runs to 15 residues. Germline loops: CDR1 SNHLY, CDR2 FYNNEI. The CDR3 DNA is TGTGCCAGCAGGGAACTAGCGGGGGTTCAAGAGACCCAGTACTTC. It encodes CASRELAGVQETQYF.

V is TRBV11-2 and J is TRBJ2-7; D may be TRBD1 (6 bases). CDR1 SGHAT and CDR2 FQNNGV come from the germline V gene. The V gene lost 2 bases and the J gene lost 1 base, with 15 bases spanning the gap. CDR3 length: 16 amino acids. The CDR3 DNA sequence: TGTGCCAGCAGCTTACCCCACTCGACAGGTTCCTACGAGCAGTACTTC. It yields the protein CASSLPHSTGSYEQYF. Variable domain in full (rest from reference TRBV11-2 and TRBJ2-7): EAGVAQSPRYKIIEKRQSVAFWCNPISGHATLYWYQQILGQGPKLLIQFQNNGVVDDSQLPKDRFSAERLKGVDSTLKIQPAKLEDSAVYLCASSLPHSTGSYEQYFGPGTRLTVT.

The chain uses TRBV2 and TRBJ1-6, with 9 bases identical to TRBD1. Trimming took 5 bases from V and 9 from J; bases not matched to a gene: 5. The CDR3 consists of 14 residues. Germline loops: CDR1 SNHLY, CDR2 FYNNEI. The DNA of the CDR3 is TGTGCCAGCAGTCCCGGGACAGGGACTTCACCCCTCCACTTT. Its protein product is CASSPGTGTSPLHF.

This clone was seen just once. This rearrangement joins TRBV11-3 to TRBJ1-6; tentatively, D is TRBD1 (5 bases). Germline CDR1 is SGHNT and CDR2 is YENEEA. V lost 4 bases, J lost 9 bases, and 19 bases lay in between. This CDR3 spans 16 amino acids. CDR3 sequence: CASSSPGGMYASPLHF. In nucleotides, the CDR3 is TGTGCCAGCAGCTCCCCGGGGGGGATGTACGCTTCACCCCTCCACTTT.

The chain has TRBV7-9 and TRBJ2-3; D might be TRBD1 (5 bases). Germline V gene data show CDR1 as SEHNR and CDR2 as FQNEAQ (reference sequence). The CDR3 covers 15 residues. Trimming shortened V by 2 bases and J by 0 bases, and 9 bases separated the two germline ends. CDR3 nucleotides: TGTGCCAGCAGCTTACAGGGTATCAGCACAGATACGCAGTATTTT. Translation gives CASSLQGISTDTQYF.

This chain uses TRBV9 with TRBJ2-2; 7 bases match TRBD2. This CDR3 spans 14 amino acids. The V segment lost 0 bases and the J segment 8 bases; nucleotides outside the gene matches: 4. CDR1 and CDR2 from the germline V gene are SGDLS and YYNGEE. This CDR3 is CASSVVSGGGELFF. The CDR3 bases are TGTGCCAGCAGCGTAGTGTCGGGAGGAGGGGAGCTGTTTTTT.

The CDR3 DNA sequence: TGTGCCAGCAGCTTAGCCACAGGGGCCCGCGAGCAGTACTTC. It translates to CASSLATGAREQYF. The J gene is TRBJ2-7, the V gene TRBV7-2; TRBD1 matches at 7 bases. The germline gives CDR1 SGHTA, CDR2 FQGNSA. The J segment lost 6 bases and the V segment lost 0 bases, leaving 5 bases of the junction unmatched. This CDR3 has 14 residues.

The chain has TRBV20-1 and TRBJ2-2; maybe TRBD2 (5 bases). The CDR3 runs 18 residues. Germline CDR1 is DFQATT and CDR2 is SNEGSKA (reference sequence). V lost 3 bases, J lost 5 bases, and 25 bases lay in between. CDR3 in amino acids: CSASSLGGNQRTTGELFF. In DNA, the CDR3 is TGCAGTGCTAGTTCTTTAGGAGGTAACCAGCGAACAACCGGGGAGCTGTTTTTT.